The 4 T cell receptor beta chains in this list originate from one sample, sequenced in a study of regulatory T cells in long-lasting Graves disease. The time point was: persistent/refractory GD, antithyroid drugs over 5 years with positive TRAb. After RNA was extracted from PBMCs, the TCR library was made from it. Construction of TCR beta libraries relied on iRepertoire HTBI primers and on Arm-PCR targeting CDR3 regions. Via MiXCR, TCRdb re-called the multiplex PCR reads, giving one row per CDR3 protein. The sample carries hundreds of thousands of distinct CDR3 sequences, 20% to 25% recorded once. The sequenced sample was peripheral blood mononuclear cells (PBMCs), obtained when the disease was refractory, from a patient treated with antithyroid drugs. The receptors were gathered from a female donor with Graves disease.

At least ten counts were recorded for this clonotype. The rearrangement joins TRBV9 to TRBJ1-2, with D uncertain. The CDR3 loop spans 14 amino acids. Germline values: CDR1 SGDLS, CDR2 YYNGEE. With 1 base removed from V and 0 bases from J, the gap between germline ends came to 7 bases. CDR3 coding DNA: TGTGCCAGCAGCGTACTCGGGCCTAACTATGGCTACACCTTC. Its protein is CASSVLGPNYGYTF.

This clonotype was detected ten times or more. The chain recombines TRBV12-3 or TRBV12-4 with TRBJ2-7, with a possible D match to TRBD2 (5 bases). The germline V and J ends were trimmed by 6 bases and 0 bases, with 15 bases remaining between them. This CDR3 spans 15 amino acids. The CDR3 nucleotides read TGTGCCAGCAGAAGCGCACTAGGCTACTCCTACGAGCAGTACTTC. Amino acid sequence: CASRSALGYSYEQYF.

The chain uses TRBV19 and TRBJ1-5; D is perhaps TRBD1 (6 bases). The CDR3 is made up of 15 amino acids. The V end was cut by 3 bases, the J end by 8 bases, with 17 bases between. The V gene's germline CDR1 is LNHDA and CDR2 SQIVND (reference sequence). The CDR3 DNA reads as TGTGCCAGTAGTATCGGGACACCCGGGGGCAAGCCCCAGCATTTT. Translating it yields CASSIGTPGGKPQHF.

This clonotype was detected many times. The chain has TRBV6-1 and TRBJ1-5, with 8 bases identical to TRBD1. The CDR3 covers 18 residues. The trim removed 5 bases at V and 1 base at J, leaving 13 bases unmatched. The germline V gene encodes CDR1 MNHNS and CDR2 SASEGT. The chain's CDR3 is CASSRQGLGFASNQPQHF. The CDR3 DNA follows: TGTGCCAGCAGTAGACAGGGGTTGGGGTTCGCGAGCAATCAGCCCCAGCATTTT.